Sequencing of this T cell receptor (beta chain) was carried out in a study of blood T cells in healthy people across ages. CDR1 SGHRS and CDR2 YFSETQ come from the germline V gene. V was trimmed by 0 bases and J by 4 bases, leaving 11 bases between them. The CDR3 runs 15 residues. Points on this clonotype: Antigen specificity is unknown.

Extracted total RNA amounted to at least 6 micrograms for each sample. A sample-barcoded 5' primer and a J-beta primer mix were used in a second PCR of roughly 7 to 11 cycles. The template-switch adaptor, which had 12 random nucleotides, put a tag on each cDNA molecule. One entry per CDR3 protein, called by TCRdb with MiXCR from the 5' RACE reads. The data show just under 750,000 distinct CDR3 sequences, with approximately 21% seen just once and around 22% held by the top ten. General observations from the study: TCR beta diversity per million T cells fell roughly linearly with age.

The V and J genes are TRBV5-1 and TRBJ1-5; D uncertain. This clonotype was obtained from an older man in good health. The specimen sequenced was blood. The CDR3 nucleotides read TGCGCCAGCAGCTTGGCCGGAGGTGAAAATCAGCCCCAGCATTTT. Protein product: CASSLAGGENQPQHF.